The clone carrying this TCR beta chain has a count of ten or more. As yet, its antigen is unknown. Clones were sequenced by immunoSEQ multiplex PCR, and TCRdb holds only the in-frame ones, with some missing. Altogether 25,000 to 35,000 clones were found in the sample, and no singletons occur. These data are taken from a study of T cells after posttransplantation cyclophosphamide. Findings and limits, study-wide: Blood and skin or GI T cell repertoires showed limited TRB overlap.

V shed 3 bases, J shed 8 bases, and the junction held 9 bases outside the gene matches. The CDR3 has 16 amino acids. The source material was PBMCs. This TCR was recovered from a woman in her thirties in good health and a related stem cell transplant donor. The chain recombines TRBV12-3 or TRBV12-4 with TRBJ2-1; the match to TRBD2 covers 11 bases. CDR3 nucleotides: TGTGCCAGCAGTTTTGCTCCTAGCGGGGGGAGGCATGAGCAGTTCTTC. Translating gives CASSFAPSGGRHEQFF.